This T cell receptor beta chain came from a study of T cells in women clearing cervical HPV infection. The CDR3 spans 16 residues. The V gene's germline CDR1 is PRHDT and CDR2 FYEKMQ (reference sequence). J lost 2 bases, V lost 5 bases, and 9 bases had no gene match. To note about this clone: The read ends 3 residues before the CDR3 terminus; that terminus is restored from the germline J gene.

Assay used: immunoSEQ multiplex PCR; TCRdb lists only in-frame clones, some missing. This sample's table has 20,000 to 25,000 clones. This clonotype was obtained from a woman between 18 and 70 years old with a cervical HPV16 infection that either progressed to CIN3+ or cleared (not recorded which). The chain has TRBV13 and TRBJ2-7; the match to TRBD2 covers 10 bases. The sequencing sample was made of blood buffy coat. The covered CDR3 bases are TGTGCCAGCAGCACCCGGACTAGCGGAGCCCCCTACGAG. It yields the protein CASSTRTSGAPYE. From start to end, the CDR3 is CASSTRTSGAPYEQYF.